These 31 T cell receptor beta chains were sequenced from one sample in a study of shared clonotypes between healthy human individuals. Libraries were prepared by immunoSEQ multiplex PCR; TCRdb keeps only in-frame clonotypes and omits some of them. This table holds about 2,200,000 clones, about 92% found once. The naive CD8 subset, CD45RO-negative cells positively selected for CCR7, excluded terminally differentiated effector memory CD45RA+ cells. Sequencing used naive CD8+ T cells from PBMCs. These receptors were collected from a man younger than 35 in good health. Some clones in this sample may be carry-over from other donors' samples.

The chain recombines TRBV7-8 with TRBJ2-6, with D perhaps TRBD2 (6 bases). Germline V lookup: CDR1 SGHVS, CDR2 FQNEAQ. The V and J ends lost 4 bases and 2 bases respectively, with 12 bases between them. CDR3 length: 16 residues. CDR3 sequence: CASSSRGTPGANVLTF. The CDR3 DNA sequence: TGTGCCAGCAGCTCAAGAGGGACTCCTGGGGCCAACGTCCTGACTTTC.

The chain carries TRBV18 and TRBJ2-1, with 11 nucleotides matching TRBD1. The CDR3 is 15 amino acids. V shed 2 bases and J 7 bases; nucleotides not matched to a gene: 4. Germline CDR1 reads KGHSH; CDR2 reads LQKENI. The CDR3 region has the DNA TGTGCCAGCTCACCAGTCCGGGACAGGGGGAATGAGCAGTTCTTC. This gives the protein CASSPVRDRGNEQFF.

This rearrangement joins TRBV9 to TRBJ2-1; D is possibly TRBD2 (6 bases). CDR3 length: 15 amino acids. Germline CDR1 reads SGDLS; CDR2 reads YYNGEE. V gave up 2 bases and J gave up 2 bases, with 11 bases separating them. Here the CDR3 reads CASSVRAGTYNEQFF. DNA of the CDR3: TGTGCCAGCAGCGTCCGCGCGGGGACCTACAATGAGCAGTTCTTC.

The J gene is TRBJ1-5, the V gene TRBV15, with 9 bases matching TRBD1. Trimming removed 6 bases from V and 1 base from J; junction bases left unmatched: 4. Germline V gives CDR1 LNHNV, CDR2 YYDKDF (reference sequence). The CDR3 contains 15 residues. DNA for the CDR3: TGTGCCACCAGTGCGACAGGGGGAAGCAATCAGCCCCAGCATTTT. Protein: CATSATGGSNQPQHF.

The chain is built from TRBV7-8 and TRBJ1-3, with 7 bases aligning to TRBD1. CDR1 is SGHVS, CDR2 FQNEAQ, per germline. This CDR3 comprises 16 residues. V was clipped by 2 bases and J by 3 bases; unmatched bases: 7. The CDR3 coding sequence is TGTGCCAGCAGCTTATGGGAGGGGGCGCGTGGAAACACCATATATTTT. This translates into CASSLWEGARGNTIYF.

The CDR3 sequence: CASSQPDRGPRNTIYF. For the CDR3, the DNA is TGTGCCAGCAGCCAACCTGACAGGGGCCCCCGAAACACCATATATTTT. The J gene is TRBJ1-3, the V gene TRBV4-2; 8 bases line up with TRBD1. Per germline, CDR1 LGHNA and CDR2 YNFKEQ. V shed 2 bases and J 5 bases; nucleotides not matched to a gene: 8. CDR3 length: 16 residues.

The chain employs TRBV4-3 and TRBJ1-1; no clear D gene. Germline V gene lookup returns CDR1 LGHNA and CDR2 YSLEER. The V end was cut by 1 base, the J end by 0 bases, with 6 bases between. The CDR3 extends over 14 amino acids. CDR3 bases: TGCGCCAGCAGCCAAGGGGTGCTGAACACTGAAGCTTTCTTT. It specifies CASSQGVLNTEAFF.

The chain links TRBV5-8 to TRBJ2-1, with D perhaps TRBD1 (6 bases). Per the germline V gene, CDR1 is SGHTS and CDR2 is YDEGEE. CDR3 length: 16 amino acids. Trimming stripped 6 bases from V and 3 bases from J, with 19 bases between. CDR3 DNA sequence: TGTGCCAGCACCCGACAGGTCCGGAGTCTCTACAATGAGCAGTTCTTC. This translates into CASTRQVRSLYNEQFF. Full variable domain (missing parts from reference TRBV5-8 and TRBJ2-1): EAGVTQSPTHLIKTRGQQATLRCSPISGHTSVYWYQQALGLGLQFLLWYDEGEERNRGNFPPRFSGRQFPNYSSELNVNALELEDSALYLCASTRQVRSLYNEQFFGPGTRLTVL.

The chain uses TRBV11-1 and TRBJ1-5; 11 bases agree with TRBD1. The V and J ends lost 1 base and 0 bases, in that order; junction bases with no gene match: 2. This CDR3 spans 17 amino acids. Germline assignment: CDR1 SGHAT and CDR2 FQDESV (reference sequence). CDR3 loop: CASSLGDRGDSNQPQHF. The DNA for the CDR3 is TGTGCCAGCAGCTTAGGGGACAGGGGGGATAGCAATCAGCCCCAGCATTTT. The full variable domain, its missing parts supplied by reference TRBV11-1 and TRBJ1-5, is EAEVAQSPRYKITEKSQAVAFWCDPISGHATLYWYRQILGQGPELLVQFQDESVVDDSQLPKDRFSAERLKGVDSTLKIQPAELGDSAMYLCASSLGDRGDSNQPQHFGDGTRLSIL.

J is TRBJ2-7 and V is TRBV7-9, with TRBD2 matching 7 bases. The CDR3 is 14 residues long. Trimming took 2 bases from V and 2 from J; bases not matched to a gene: 3. The germline V gene encodes CDR1 SEHNR and CDR2 FQNEAQ (reference sequence). The CDR3: CASSLIGGTYEQYF. DNA for the CDR3: TGTGCCAGCAGCTTAATCGGGGGGACCTACGAGCAGTACTTC.

The rearrangement uses TRBV7-9 and TRBJ2-7, with TRBD2 matching 9 bases. Trimming at V came to 5 bases and at J to 7 bases, leaving 12 bases not matched to a gene. CDR3 size: 15 residues. Germline loops: CDR1 SEHNR, CDR2 FQNEAQ (reference sequence). The CDR3 sequence: CASSPRGWAGGEQYF. As DNA, the CDR3 is TGTGCCAGCAGCCCCAGGGGCTGGGCGGGAGGGGAGCAGTACTTC.

V is TRBV29-1 and J is TRBJ2-3; D gene unclear. This CDR3 comprises 13 residues. With 3 bases removed from V and 10 bases from J, the gap between germline ends came to 17 bases. The germline V gene encodes CDR1 SQVTM and CDR2 ANQGSEA. The CDR3, as DNA: TGCAGCGTTGAGGGCGAATGGGCAGCAGCGCAGTATTTT. Protein sequence: CSVEGEWAAAQYF.

The chain is built from TRBV9 and TRBJ1-5, with D possibly TRBD1 on 5 matching bases. Germline V CDR1 and CDR2: SGDLS, YYNGEE. The CDR3 length is 17 residues. V was pared by 3 bases and J by 2 bases, with 18 bases between. CDR3 loop: CASSASILGHGNQPQHF. CDR3 in DNA: TGTGCCAGCAGCGCCTCAATCTTGGGGCACGGCAATCAGCCCCAGCATTTT.

Remarks on this clone: Additional DNA sequences in this sample encode the identical CDR3. The V gene is TRBV7-9, the J gene TRBJ2-2, with D possibly TRBD2 on 5 matching bases. The CDR3 covers 13 residues. Germline values: CDR1 SEHNR, CDR2 FQNEAQ (reference sequence). Trimming took 3 bases from V and 4 from J, leaving 6 bases between them. CDR3 sequence (DNA): TGTGCCAGCAGCTTGGGGAGCACCGGGGAGCTGTTTTTT. It specifies CASSLGSTGELFF.

The J gene is TRBJ2-5, the V gene TRBV4-2; perhaps TRBD1 as D (6 bases). The germline CDR1 and CDR2 sequences are LGHNA and YNFKEQ. There are 17 residues in the CDR3. Trimming shortened V by 0 bases and J by 2 bases, and 16 bases separated the two germline ends. CDR3 protein: CASSQEMVGTSQETQYF. As DNA, the CDR3 is TGTGCCAGCAGCCAAGAGATGGTGGGGACAAGTCAAGAGACCCAGTACTTC.

This clone was detected a few times. The chain uses TRBV30 and TRBJ1-4; D gene uncertain. Germline V gene data show CDR1 as GTSNPN and CDR2 as SVGIG (reference sequence). V was clipped by 3 bases and J by 1 base, with 9 bases between them. The CDR3 is 14 residues long. In DNA, the CDR3 is TGTGCCTGGAGAAATTTGGAAACTAATGAAAAACTGTTTTTT. It encodes CAWRNLETNEKLFF.

A single count supports this clone. This chain uses TRBV28 with TRBJ2-1; a possible D gene is TRBD2 (6 bases). Trimming cost V 5 bases and J 0 bases, with 11 bases left between them. The CDR3 consists of 15 residues. The germline V gene has CDR1 MDHEN and CDR2 SYDVKM. DNA for the CDR3: TGTGCCAGCAGTCCCTGGACTAACTCCTACAATGAGCAGTTCTTC. This sequence encodes CASSPWTNSYNEQFF.

The gene calls are TRBV11-2 and TRBJ2-7, with D possibly matching TRBD1 (5 bases). Germline CDR1 and CDR2: SGHAT and FQNNGV. This CDR3 spans 13 amino acids. Trimming removed 1 base from V and 6 bases from J, with 10 bases in between. CDR3 sequence (DNA): TGTGCCAGCAGCTTAGTCCAGGGTAGCGAGCAGTACTTC. This translates into CASSLVQGSEQYF. The entire variable domain, with the rest obtained from reference TRBV11-2 and TRBJ2-7, is as follows: EAGVAQSPRYKIIEKRQSVAFWCNPISGHATLYWYQQILGQGPKLLIQFQNNGVVDDSQLPKDRFSAERLKGVDSTLKIQPAKLEDSAVYLCASSLVQGSEQYFGPGTRLTVT.

This chain links TRBV4-1 with TRBJ2-7; D ambiguous. Germline loops: CDR1 MGHRA, CDR2 YSYEKL. Trimming shortened V by 0 bases and J by 7 bases, and 13 bases separated the two germline ends. The CDR3 is made up of 14 amino acids. The CDR3 DNA sequence: TGCGCCAGCAGCCAAGATCGTACTACTCCGGAGCAGTACTTC. Translating gives CASSQDRTTPEQYF.

The chain links TRBV19 to TRBJ1-3; 8 bases map to TRBD1. The CDR3 sequence is 14 residues long. CDR1 and CDR2 (germline): LNHDA, SQIVND (reference sequence). Trimming cost V 5 bases and J 4 bases; bases outside gene matches: 4. CDR3 loop: CASSDRDRGNTIYF. CDR3 coding DNA: TGTGCCAGTAGTGACCGGGACAGGGGAAACACCATATATTTT. Supplemented by reference TRBV19 and TRBJ1-3, the full variable domain reads DGGITQSPKYLFRKEGQNVTLSCEQNLNHDAMYWYRQDPGQGLRLIYYSQIVNDFQKGDIAEGYSVSREKKESFPLTVTSAQKNPTAFYLCASSDRDRGNTIYFGEGSWLTVV.

The genes are TRBV28 and TRBJ2-5; D is unresolved. Deletions cut 4 bases from V and 6 bases from J, with 15 bases between. Germline V CDR1 and CDR2: MDHEN, SYDVKM. This CDR3 region has 14 residues. Here the CDR3 reads CASSSWLESKTQYF. The CDR3 nucleotides are TGTGCCAGCAGTTCCTGGCTAGAATCGAAGACCCAGTACTTC.

This chain links TRBV6-5 with TRBJ1-1; unclear D gene. Trimming removed 3 bases at V and 0 bases at J, with 11 bases between. Germline V gene lookup returns CDR1 MNHEY and CDR2 SVGAGI. The CDR3 totals 15 residues. CDR3 sequence: CASSYHPALNTEAFF. The CDR3 coding sequence is TGTGCCAGCAGTTATCATCCAGCCTTGAACACTGAAGCTTTCTTT.

This clone was observed a single time. This CDR3 is also generated by other DNA sequences in the sample. V gene TRBV6-5 combines with J gene TRBJ2-7; 8 bases agree with TRBD1. Trimming at V came to 2 bases and at J to 4 bases, leaving 4 bases not matched to a gene. Germline values: CDR1 MNHEY, CDR2 SVGAGI. The CDR3 has 14 residues. For the CDR3, the DNA is TGTGCCAGCAGTTACGGTCAGGGGGCGTACGAGCAGTACTTC. Amino acids: CASSYGQGAYEQYF.

The genes are TRBV11-2 and TRBJ2-7, with a possible D match to TRBD2 (6 bases). Germline V CDR1 and CDR2: SGHAT, FQNNGV. V lost 5 bases and J 5 bases, leaving 10 bases between the germline ends. The CDR3 sequence is 12 residues long. For the CDR3, the DNA is TGTGCCAGCAGCCATGGAGGGAACGAGCAGTACTTC. It encodes CASSHGGNEQYF.

This clone has just a few counts. Additional DNA sequences in this sample encode the identical CDR3. V usage is TRBV5-8 and J usage is TRBJ1-5; perhaps TRBD1 as D (5 bases). The CDR3 contains 15 residues. Deletions cut 3 bases from V and 0 bases from J, with 10 bases between. Germline assignment: CDR1 SGHTS and CDR2 YDEGEE. This CDR3 reads CASSWQGYSNQPQHF. Written as DNA, the CDR3 is TGTGCCAGCAGCTGGCAGGGTTATAGCAATCAGCCCCAGCATTTT.

The chain joins TRBV6-6 to TRBJ1-2; no clear D gene. The V end lost 6 bases, the J end lost 7 bases, and 9 bases lay between the germline ends. Germline V gene sequence: CDR1 MNHNY, CDR2 SVGAGI (reference sequence). The CDR3 has 11 amino acids. The DNA for the CDR3 is TGTGCCAGCAGGGCGGTTGCTGGCTACACCTTC. Residues: CASRAVAGYTF.

The chain joins TRBV6-1 to TRBJ2-7, with D maybe TRBD2 (5 bases). The CDR3 spans 13 residues. V dropped 5 bases and J dropped 3 bases, with 11 bases sitting between them. Germline lookup yields CDR1 MNHNS and CDR2 SASEGT. CDR3 sequence (DNA): TGTGCCAGCAGTTTCGGGATAGTCTACGAGCAGTACTTC. Translated: CASSFGIVYEQYF.

The genes are TRBV28 and TRBJ1-2; D unresolved. Between the trimmed V and J ends, which lost 1 base and 2 bases, there was a span of 23 bases. The CDR3 is made up of 19 amino acids. CDR1 is MDHEN, CDR2 SYDVKM, per germline. The CDR3 is CASSLLHDPVDNENYGYTF. CDR3 in DNA: TGTGCCAGCAGTTTATTACACGACCCCGTAGACAACGAGAACTATGGCTACACCTTC.

This chain links TRBV5-4 with TRBJ2-5; D gene uncertain. Trimming removed 4 bases from V and 4 bases from J, with 8 bases in between. The germline gives CDR1 SGHNT, CDR2 YYREEE (reference sequence). The CDR3 consists of 12 residues. The CDR3 region has the DNA TGTGCCAGCAGCCTCCTGGGAGAGACCCAGTACTTC. Its translation: CASSLLGETQYF.

J is TRBJ2-1 and V is TRBV7-9; possibly TRBD2 for D (5 bases). The CDR3 spans 15 residues. Deletions cut 7 bases from V and 0 bases from J, with 13 bases between. Germline CDR1 is SEHNR and CDR2 is FQNEAQ (reference sequence). CDR3 region: CASTRERSSYNEQFF. The CDR3 nucleotides read TGTGCCAGCACCCGTGAGCGGAGCTCCTACAATGAGCAGTTCTTC.

This clone was observed once. V is TRBV5-4 and J is TRBJ2-2, with D possibly matching TRBD2 (5 bases). Germline CDR1 is SGHNT and CDR2 is YYREEE (reference sequence). Trimming stripped 1 base from V and 2 bases from J, with 18 bases between. This CDR3 region has 18 residues. The CDR3 reads CASSLLVLAGINTGELFF. In DNA form, the CDR3 reads TGTGCCAGCAGCTTGTTGGTCCTGGCGGGCATAAACACCGGGGAGCTGTTTTTT.